These T cell receptor beta chains were read from a single sample in a study of PD-1 blockade in classical Hodgkin lymphoma. TCRdb's copy holds only in-frame clones and misses some; the assay was immunoSEQ multiplex PCR. The data contain fewer than 20,000 clones, about 71% of them singletons. The sequencing here drew on peripheral blood mononuclear cells (PBMCs), taken before the fourth cycle of nivolumab. These TCRs come from a human donor with classical Hodgkin lymphoma. CDR3s include the opening cysteine and the closing phenylalanine or tryptophan. Each record gives: J gene, V gene, CDR3 protein.

j_call: TRBJ2-7; v_call: TRBV6-5; cdr3_aa: CASRAGLANYEQYF
j_call: TRBJ1-5; v_call: TRBV21-1; cdr3_aa: CASSKSPHGPQHF
j_call: TRBJ2-4; v_call: TRBV7-9; cdr3_aa: CASSHPTQGAKNIQYF
j_call: TRBJ2-5; v_call: TRBV6-5; cdr3_aa: CASSPQTGEGETQYF
j_call: TRBJ2-5; v_call: TRBV9; cdr3_aa: CASSLRGQETQYF
j_call: TRBJ2-3; v_call: TRBV5-6; cdr3_aa: CASSKRWEQGADTQYF
j_call: TRBJ2-2; v_call: TRBV7-9; cdr3_aa: CASSLLGLAGAGELFF
j_call: TRBJ2-4; v_call: TRBV19; cdr3_aa: CASSHAKNIQYF
j_call: TRBJ2-3; v_call: TRBV7-9; cdr3_aa: CASSLPPGRLRADTQYF
j_call: TRBJ2-1; v_call: TRBV5-4; cdr3_aa: CASSLGTGLSYNEQFF
j_call: TRBJ2-3; v_call: TRBV5-1; cdr3_aa: CASSLSGPRTDTQYF
j_call: TRBJ2-2; v_call: TRBV4-1; cdr3_aa: CASSRGRGDTGELFF
j_call: TRBJ2-3; v_call: TRBV28; cdr3_aa: CASGLPGLAGKADTQYF
j_call: TRBJ1-5; v_call: TRBV14; cdr3_aa: CASSKGGGQPQHF
j_call: TRBJ1-1; v_call: TRBV6-1; cdr3_aa: CASGQANTEAFF
j_call: TRBJ1-2; v_call: TRBV2; cdr3_aa: CASSGPNNYGYTF
j_call: TRBJ2-3; v_call: TRBV18; cdr3_aa: CASSPTLAGPTDTQYF
j_call: TRBJ1-1; v_call: TRBV19; cdr3_aa: CASSIGGLNTEAFF
j_call: TRBJ2-1; v_call: TRBV11-2; cdr3_aa: CASSLDVRDEQFF
j_call: TRBJ2-2; v_call: TRBV7-2; cdr3_aa: CASGRLNTGELFF
j_call: TRBJ1-2; v_call: TRBV6-1; cdr3_aa: CASSDAGGNGYTF
j_call: TRBJ1-4; v_call: TRBV14; cdr3_aa: CASSQDSGGKRGEKLFF
j_call: TRBJ2-7; v_call: TRBV6-6; cdr3_aa: CASSYSGGRDEQYF
j_call: TRBJ2-1; v_call: TRBV7-9; cdr3_aa: CASSLAGVGYNEQFF
j_call: TRBJ1-2; v_call: TRBV10-3; cdr3_aa: CAISEDSYGYTF
j_call: TRBJ2-5; v_call: TRBV19; cdr3_aa: CASSIDPSTSGEQETQYF
j_call: TRBJ2-7; v_call: TRBV6-5; cdr3_aa: CASSYSGPGIGDEQYF
j_call: TRBJ2-7; v_call: TRBV5-6; cdr3_aa: CASGTAHYEQYF